This T cell receptor (beta chain) was sequenced during a study of CD8 T cells in ankylosing spondylitis. General study points: Ankylosing spondylitis blood appeared to carry a characteristic TCR beta motif of under ten highly homologous variants.

Many counts were recorded for this clonotype. The antigen is not known. TCRdb used MiXCR to reprocess the 5' RACE reads, holding one entry per CDR3 protein. The sample lists about 36,000 distinct CDR3 sequences; roughly 13% were seen once. From germline, CDR1 is SGHAT and CDR2 FQNNGV. The CDR3 totals 12 residues. V shed 2 bases and J shed 4 bases, with 3 bases lying between them. The TCR sequence derives from a male donor with ankylosing spondylitis. Material: synovial fluid, either unsorted or a sorted T cell fraction (not recorded which). J is TRBJ2-1 and V is TRBV11-2; D ambiguous. The CDR3 here is CASSLIYNEQFF. The CDR3 DNA is TGTGCCAGCAGCTTAATATACAATGAGCAGTTCTTC.